The rows below give T cell receptor beta chains drawn from one sample of a study of regulatory T cells in long-lasting Graves disease. Each CDR3 protein is one row after TCRdb ran MiXCR on the multiplex PCR reads. This table has approximately 270,000 distinct CDR3 sequences, about 18% appearing once. A further study also used this sample, focusing on T cells in Graves' hyperthyroidism and ophthalmopathy.

Material: peripheral blood mononuclear cells (PBMCs), obtained at new diagnosis, from a patient treated with antithyroid drugs. These receptors were taken from a woman in her thirties with Graves disease. CDR3s include the opening cysteine and the closing phenylalanine or tryptophan. A D gene is named only where the DNA matches it firmly. Only part of the rows carry a size: once, few, many, or a class if the clone is expanded.

clone_size: many
v_call: TRBV4-1
d_call: .
j_call: TRBJ2-3
cdr3_nt: TGCGCCAGCAGCCAAGTTGGTAGATCCCGCACAGATACGCAGTATTTT
cdr3_aa: CASSQVGRSRTDTQYF

clone_size: .
v_call: TRBV5-1
d_call: .
j_call: TRBJ2-1
cdr3_nt: TGCGCCAGCTGCTTGGTCGGAGACTCCTACAATGAGCAGTTCTTC
cdr3_aa: CASCLVGDSYNEQFF

clone_size: few
v_call: TRBV19
d_call: .
j_call: TRBJ1-2
cdr3_nt: TGTGCCAGTAGTATAGGAGGCGGCGGGAATGGCTACACCTTC
cdr3_aa: CASSIGGGGNGYTF

clone_size: .
v_call: TRBV5-1
d_call: TRBD1
j_call: TRBJ1-5
cdr3_nt: TGCGCCAGCAGCCTTGGGACAGTGCATAGCAATCAGCCCCAGCATTTT
cdr3_aa: CASSLGTVHSNQPQHF

clone_size: many
v_call: TRBV4-1
d_call: .
j_call: TRBJ1-1
cdr3_nt: TGCGCCAGCAGCCGGGACCCCACAGGGAACACTGAAGCTTTCTTT
cdr3_aa: CASSRDPTGNTEAFF

clone_size: many
v_call: TRBV5-5
d_call: TRBD1
j_call: TRBJ1-6
cdr3_nt: TGTGCCAGCAGCTTACAGGGGACCTATAATTCACCCCTCCACTTT
cdr3_aa: CASSLQGTYNSPLHF

clone_size: many
v_call: TRBV10-3
d_call: TRBD2
j_call: TRBJ2-1
cdr3_nt: TGTGCCATCAGTGAGCCAAGCGGGGGGGCAGTTGAGCAGTTCTTC
cdr3_aa: CAISEPSGGAVEQFF

clone_size: many
v_call: TRBV7-9
d_call: TRBD1
j_call: TRBJ1-1
cdr3_nt: TGTGCCAGCAGCCCCGTCTCCAAAGACAGGGCGTGGAACACTGAAGCTTTCTTT
cdr3_aa: CASSPVSKDRAWNTEAFF

clone_size: .
v_call: TRBV18
d_call: TRBD1
j_call: TRBJ1-4
cdr3_nt: TGTGCCAGCTCGGGACAGGGGAAAGGTGAAAAACTGTTTTTT
cdr3_aa: CASSGQGKGEKLFF

clone_size: many
v_call: TRBV10-3
d_call: .
j_call: TRBJ1-1
cdr3_nt: TGTGCCATCAGTGAGTCGTACAGGGATTCTGAAGCTTTCTTT
cdr3_aa: CAISESYRDSEAFF

clone_size: many
v_call: TRBV2
d_call: TRBD1
j_call: TRBJ1-1
cdr3_nt: TGTGCCAGCAGCCACACAGGGGGGCAAGGGAACACTGAAGCTTTCTTT
cdr3_aa: CASSHTGGQGNTEAFF

clone_size: many
v_call: TRBV5-1
d_call: TRBD1
j_call: TRBJ1-4
cdr3_nt: TGCGCCAGCAGCTTTACAGGGGCGGGAGGTGAAAAACTGTTTTTT
cdr3_aa: CASSFTGAGGEKLFF

clone_size: .
v_call: TRBV11-1
d_call: .
j_call: TRBJ2-5
cdr3_nt: TGTGCCAGCAGCCCTAGACAGGGAGGAGAGACCCAGTACTTC
cdr3_aa: CASSPRQGGETQYF

clone_size: .
v_call: TRBV6-2/TRBV6-3
d_call: TRBD2
j_call: TRBJ2-3
cdr3_nt: TGTGCCAGCCGCAATAGCGGGGACTCCGATACGCAGTATTTT
cdr3_aa: CASRNSGDSDTQYF

clone_size: .
v_call: TRBV7-9
d_call: .
j_call: TRBJ1-2
cdr3_nt: TGTGCCAGCAGTACCCCGATAGTCCCGATCTATGGCTACACCTTC
cdr3_aa: CASSTPIVPIYGYTF

clone_size: many
v_call: TRBV3-1
d_call: TRBD2
j_call: TRBJ2-5
cdr3_nt: TGTGCCAGCAGCCAAGACCCTAGCGGGGATTGGCAAGAGACCCAGTACTTC
cdr3_aa: CASSQDPSGDWQETQYF

clone_size: many
v_call: TRBV7-3
d_call: .
j_call: TRBJ2-1
cdr3_nt: TGTGCCAGCAGGGGGGGTGCAGGAGACAATGAGCAGTTCTTC
cdr3_aa: CASRGGAGDNEQFF

clone_size: few
v_call: TRBV12-5
d_call: TRBD2
j_call: TRBJ2-3
cdr3_nt: TGTGCTAGTGGTTTGGTAGTCGGACTGGCGGGGGGGCTGAGCACAGATACGCAGTATTTT
cdr3_aa: CASGLVVGLAGGLSTDTQYF

clone_size: few
v_call: TRBV6-1
d_call: TRBD1
j_call: TRBJ2-6
cdr3_nt: TGTGCCAGCACCACACAGGGGCCCCAATACTCTGAGGCCAACGTCCTGACTTTC
cdr3_aa: CASTTQGPQYSEANVLTF

clone_size: many
v_call: TRBV5-1
d_call: .
j_call: TRBJ2-3
cdr3_nt: TGCGCCAGCAGCCCCCTCCGGGACTTAGATACGCAGTATTTT
cdr3_aa: CASSPLRDLDTQYF

clone_size: many
v_call: TRBV29-1
d_call: .
j_call: TRBJ1-2
cdr3_nt: TGCAGCGTAGACTTAGCGGGTAGCTATGGCTACACCTTC
cdr3_aa: CSVDLAGSYGYTF

clone_size: many
v_call: TRBV4-1
d_call: .
j_call: TRBJ1-5
cdr3_nt: TGCGCCAGCAGCCAAAGGGGCAGGGAGGGACCCAATCAGCCCCAGCATTTT
cdr3_aa: CASSQRGREGPNQPQHF